The 5 T cell receptor beta chains below come from one sample, sequenced in a study of spatial heterogeneity in lung cancer. TCRdb reprocessed the 5' RACE reads via MiXCR and lists one record per CDR3 protein. Seen here are roughly 71,000 distinct CDR3 sequences, 8% to 10% observed once, and the top ten hold 1.5% to 2%. The time point: blood at routine non-recurrence follow-up after resection. The source was PBMCs, collected at follow-up. The source of these receptors is a female donor with early-stage non-small cell lung cancer.

At least ten counts were recorded for this clonotype. J is TRBJ1-3 and V is TRBV21-1; the table calls TRBD1, which could not be checked here. TRBV21-1 represents a pseudogene. The CDR3 extends over 15 amino acids. In DNA form, the CDR3 reads TGTGCCAGCAGCAATCAGGGGGTATCTGGAAACACCATATATTTT. The encoded protein is CASSNQGVSGNTIYF.

This clonotype was recorded at least ten times. This rearrangement joins TRBV14 to TRBJ2-7, with a tentative D call TRBD2 (6 bases). The CDR3 has 13 amino acids. V was shortened by 3 bases and J by 4 bases, with 10 bases between the two germline ends. Germline CDR1 reads SGHDN; CDR2 reads FVKESK. CDR3 bases: TGTGCCAGCAGCCACGGGGGACCATACGAGCAGTACTTC. This codes for CASSHGGPYEQYF. Full variable domain (missing parts from reference TRBV14 and TRBJ2-7): EAGVTQFPSHSVIEKGQTVTLRCDPISGHDNLYWYRRVMGKEIKFLLHFVKESKQDESGMPNNRFLAERTGGTYSTLKVQPAELEDSGVYFCASSHGGPYEQYFGPGTRLTVT.

In its sample, this clonotype was seen many times. The chain has TRBV6-1 and TRBJ2-6; 8 bases are shared with TRBD1. Germline V gene sequence: CDR1 MNHNS, CDR2 SASEGT. The CDR3 runs 19 residues. V dropped 0 bases and J dropped 0; count of bases not matched to a gene: 7. In nucleotides, the CDR3 is TGTGCCAGCAGTGAAGCAGGGGACAGGACCTACTCTGGGGCCAACGTCCTGACTTTC. It specifies CASSEAGDRTYSGANVLTF.

This clonotype was observed many times. The V and J genes are TRBV4-1 and TRBJ2-5; maybe TRBD1 (6 bases). Germline V gene data show CDR1 as MGHRA and CDR2 as YSYEKL. V gave up 5 bases and J gave up 5 bases, with 18 bases separating them. The CDR3 is 15 residues long. The CDR3 loop is CASSNRPGDAETQYF. The DNA for the CDR3 is TGCGCCAGCAGCAATAGACCAGGGGACGCGGAGACCCAGTACTTC.

This clonotype was observed a handful of times. The rearrangement links TRBV12-3 or TRBV12-4 to TRBJ2-1; 10 bases match TRBD2. The CDR3 length is 15 residues. Trimming cost V 1 base and J 6 bases; bases outside gene matches: 3. CDR3 DNA sequence: TGTGCCAGCAGTTTAGTGGGACTAGCGATCAATGAGCAGTTCTTC. It translates to CASSLVGLAINEQFF.